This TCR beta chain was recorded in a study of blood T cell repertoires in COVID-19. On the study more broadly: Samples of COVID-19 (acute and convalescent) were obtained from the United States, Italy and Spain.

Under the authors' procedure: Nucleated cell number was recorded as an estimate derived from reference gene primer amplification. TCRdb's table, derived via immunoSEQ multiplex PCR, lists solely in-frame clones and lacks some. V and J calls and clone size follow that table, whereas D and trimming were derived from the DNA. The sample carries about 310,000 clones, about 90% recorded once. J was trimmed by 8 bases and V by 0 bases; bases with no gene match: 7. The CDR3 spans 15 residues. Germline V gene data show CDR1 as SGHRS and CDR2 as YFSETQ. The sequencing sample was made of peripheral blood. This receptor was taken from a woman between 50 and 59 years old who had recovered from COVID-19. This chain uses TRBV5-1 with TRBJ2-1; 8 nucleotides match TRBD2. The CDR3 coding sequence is TGCGCCAGCAGCTTGGCCAGCGGGAGCCCCGATGAGCAGTTCTTC. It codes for CASSLASGSPDEQFF.